This T cell receptor beta chain was sequenced during a study of T cell responses to AZD1222 COVID-19 vaccine. Here immunoSEQ multiplex PCR was the method, and the copy in TCRdb shows in-frame clones only, minus some. The table shows around 180,000 clones, with almost 90% occurring only once. The V gene's germline CDR1 is LNHDA and CDR2 SQIVND (reference sequence). CDR3 length: 15 amino acids. Trimming removed 6 bases from V and 0 bases from J, with 12 bases in between. Sequencing was performed on peripheral blood, taken on day 0 of AZD1222 vaccination. The chain employs TRBV19 and TRBJ1-3; D is uncertain. This TCR derives from an adult in good health. The CDR3 coding sequence is TGTGCCAGTAGCCGGCGAATCGACTCTGGAAACACCATATATTTT. Amino acids: CASSRRIDSGNTIYF.